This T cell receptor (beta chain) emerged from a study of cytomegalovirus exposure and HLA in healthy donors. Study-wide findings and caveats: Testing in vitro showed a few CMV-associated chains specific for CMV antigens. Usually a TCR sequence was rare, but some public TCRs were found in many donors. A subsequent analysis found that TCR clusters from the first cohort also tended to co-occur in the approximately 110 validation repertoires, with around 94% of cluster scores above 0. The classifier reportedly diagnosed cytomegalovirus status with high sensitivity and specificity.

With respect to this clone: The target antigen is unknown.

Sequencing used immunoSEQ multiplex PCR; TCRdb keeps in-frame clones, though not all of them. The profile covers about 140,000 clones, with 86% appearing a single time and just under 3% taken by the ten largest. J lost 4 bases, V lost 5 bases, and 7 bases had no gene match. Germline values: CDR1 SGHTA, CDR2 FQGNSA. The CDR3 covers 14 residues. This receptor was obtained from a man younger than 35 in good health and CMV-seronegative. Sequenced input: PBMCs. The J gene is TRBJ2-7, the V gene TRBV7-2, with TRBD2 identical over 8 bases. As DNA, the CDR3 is TGTGCCAGCAGCCCGGGGGGGGGCGGTTACGAGCAGTACTTC. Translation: CASSPGGGGYEQYF.